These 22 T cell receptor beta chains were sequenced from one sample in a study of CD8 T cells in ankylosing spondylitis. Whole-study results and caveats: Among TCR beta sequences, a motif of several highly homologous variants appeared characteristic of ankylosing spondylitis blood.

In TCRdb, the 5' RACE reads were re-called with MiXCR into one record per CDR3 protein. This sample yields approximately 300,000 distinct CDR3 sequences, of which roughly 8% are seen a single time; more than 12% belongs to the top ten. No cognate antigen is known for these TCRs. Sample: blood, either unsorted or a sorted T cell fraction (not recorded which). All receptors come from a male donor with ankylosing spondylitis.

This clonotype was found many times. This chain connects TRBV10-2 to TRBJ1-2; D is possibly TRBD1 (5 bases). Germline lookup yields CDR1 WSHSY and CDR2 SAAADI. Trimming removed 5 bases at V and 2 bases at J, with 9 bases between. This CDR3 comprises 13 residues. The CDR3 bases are TGCGCCAGCAGTCTAGGGGACAACTATGGCTACACCTTC. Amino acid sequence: CASSLGDNYGYTF.

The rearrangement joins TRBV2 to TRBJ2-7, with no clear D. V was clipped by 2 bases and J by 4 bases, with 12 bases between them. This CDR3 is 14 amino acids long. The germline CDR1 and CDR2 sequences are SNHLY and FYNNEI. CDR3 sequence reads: CASSERLIRYEQYF. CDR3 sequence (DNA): TGTGCCAGCAGTGAACGACTCATCCGATACGAGCAGTACTTC.

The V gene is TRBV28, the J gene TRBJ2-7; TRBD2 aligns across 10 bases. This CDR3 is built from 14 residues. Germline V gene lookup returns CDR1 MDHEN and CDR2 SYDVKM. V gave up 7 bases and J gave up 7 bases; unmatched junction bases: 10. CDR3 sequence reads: CASKLSGRAGEQYF. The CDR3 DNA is TGTGCCAGCAAGTTAAGCGGGAGGGCCGGTGAGCAGTACTTC. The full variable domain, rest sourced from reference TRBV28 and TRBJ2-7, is DVKVTQSSRYLVKRTGEKVFLECVQDMDHENMFWYRQDPGLGLRLIYFSYDVKMKEKGDIPEGYSVSREKKERFSLILESASTNQTSMYLCASKLSGRAGEQYFGPGTRLTVT.

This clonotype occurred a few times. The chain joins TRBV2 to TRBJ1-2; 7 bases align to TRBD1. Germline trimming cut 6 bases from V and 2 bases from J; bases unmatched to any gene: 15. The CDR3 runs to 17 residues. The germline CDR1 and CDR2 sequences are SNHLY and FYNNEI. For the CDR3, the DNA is TGTGCCAGCAGGCCCGGGACAGCCTCCGTACTCAACTATGGCTACACCTTC. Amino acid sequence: CASRPGTASVLNYGYTF.

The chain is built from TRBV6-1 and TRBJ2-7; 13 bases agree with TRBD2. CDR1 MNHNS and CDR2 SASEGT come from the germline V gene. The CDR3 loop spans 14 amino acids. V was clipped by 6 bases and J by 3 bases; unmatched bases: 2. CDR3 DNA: TGTGCCAGCAGGGGGACTAGCGGGAACTACGAGCAGTACTTC. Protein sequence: CASRGTSGNYEQYF.

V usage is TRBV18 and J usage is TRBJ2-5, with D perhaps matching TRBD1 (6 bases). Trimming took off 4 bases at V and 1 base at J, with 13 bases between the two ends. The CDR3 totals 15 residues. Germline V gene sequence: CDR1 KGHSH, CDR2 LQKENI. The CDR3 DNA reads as TGTGCCAGCTCACTTGAGACAGGTCCCCAAGAGACCCAGTACTTC. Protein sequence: CASSLETGPQETQYF.

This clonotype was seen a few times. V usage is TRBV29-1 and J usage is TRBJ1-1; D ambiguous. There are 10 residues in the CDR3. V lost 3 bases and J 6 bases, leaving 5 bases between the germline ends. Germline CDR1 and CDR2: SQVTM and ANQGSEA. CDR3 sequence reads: CSVETPEAFF. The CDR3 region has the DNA TGCAGCGTTGAGACACCTGAAGCTTTCTTT.

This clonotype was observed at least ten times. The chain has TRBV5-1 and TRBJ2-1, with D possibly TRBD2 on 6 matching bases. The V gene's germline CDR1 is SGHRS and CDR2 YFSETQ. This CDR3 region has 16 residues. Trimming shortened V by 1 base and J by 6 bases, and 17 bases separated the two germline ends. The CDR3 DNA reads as TGCGCCAGCAGCTTGAATTTAGTGGGGCGGGGCAATGAGCAGTTCTTC. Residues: CASSLNLVGRGNEQFF.

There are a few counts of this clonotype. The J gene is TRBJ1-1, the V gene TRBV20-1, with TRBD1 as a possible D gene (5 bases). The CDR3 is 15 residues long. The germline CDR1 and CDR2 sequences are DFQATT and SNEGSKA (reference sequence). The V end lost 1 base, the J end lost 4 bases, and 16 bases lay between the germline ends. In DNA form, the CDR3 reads TGCAGTGCTAGAGTTGTGGGGGGTTCAGGCACTGAAGCTTTCTTT. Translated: CSARVVGGSGTEAFF.

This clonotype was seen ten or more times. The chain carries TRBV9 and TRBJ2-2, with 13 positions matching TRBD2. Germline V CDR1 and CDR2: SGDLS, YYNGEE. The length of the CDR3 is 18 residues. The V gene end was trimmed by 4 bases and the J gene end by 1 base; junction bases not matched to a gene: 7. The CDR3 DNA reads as TGTGCCAGCAGCCAACGCGGACTAGCGGGAGAGAACACCGGGGAGCTGTTTTTT. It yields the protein CASSQRGLAGENTGELFF.

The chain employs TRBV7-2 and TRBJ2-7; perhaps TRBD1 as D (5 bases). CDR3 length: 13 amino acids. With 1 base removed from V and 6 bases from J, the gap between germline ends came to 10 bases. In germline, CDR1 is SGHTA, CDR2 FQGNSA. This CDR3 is CASSLVDRSEQYF. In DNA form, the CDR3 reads TGTGCCAGCAGCTTAGTTGACAGATCCGAGCAGTACTTC.

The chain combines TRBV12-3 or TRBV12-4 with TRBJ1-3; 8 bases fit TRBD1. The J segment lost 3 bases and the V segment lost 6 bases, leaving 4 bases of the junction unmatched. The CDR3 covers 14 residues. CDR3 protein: CASSRTGHGNTIYF. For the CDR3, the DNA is TGTGCCAGCAGCCGGACAGGGCATGGAAACACCATATATTTT.

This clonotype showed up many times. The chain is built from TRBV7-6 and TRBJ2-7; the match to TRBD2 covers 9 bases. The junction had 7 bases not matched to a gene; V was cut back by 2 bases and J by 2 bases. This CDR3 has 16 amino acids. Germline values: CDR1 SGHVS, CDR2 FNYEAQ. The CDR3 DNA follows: TGTGCCAGCAGCTTAATGTCTAGCGGGATTACCTACGAGCAGTACTTC. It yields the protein CASSLMSSGITYEQYF. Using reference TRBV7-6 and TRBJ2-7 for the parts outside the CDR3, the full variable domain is GAGVSQSPRYKVTKRGQDVALRCDPISGHVSLYWYRQALGQGPEFLTYFNYEAQQDKSGLPNDRFSAERPEGSISTLTIQRTEQRDSAMYRCASSLMSSGITYEQYFGPGTRLTVT.

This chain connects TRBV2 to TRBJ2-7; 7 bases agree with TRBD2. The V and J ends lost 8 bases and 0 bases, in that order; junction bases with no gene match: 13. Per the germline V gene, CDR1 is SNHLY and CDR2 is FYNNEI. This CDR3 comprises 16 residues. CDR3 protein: CASRQPSAGSSYEQYF. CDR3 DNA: TGTGCCAGCCGCCAGCCCTCAGCGGGGAGCTCCTACGAGCAGTACTTC. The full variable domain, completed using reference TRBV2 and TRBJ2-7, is EPEVTQTPSHQVTQMGQEVILRCVPISNHLYFYWYRQILGQKVEFLVSFYNNEISEKSEIFDDQFSVERPDGSNFTLKIRSTKLEDSAMYFCASRQPSAGSSYEQYFGPGTRLTVT.

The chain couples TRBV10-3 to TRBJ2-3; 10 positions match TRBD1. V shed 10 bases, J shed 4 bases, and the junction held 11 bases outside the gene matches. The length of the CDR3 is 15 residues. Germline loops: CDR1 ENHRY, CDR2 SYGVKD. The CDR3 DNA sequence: TGTGCCACCGTGGGGGGACAGGGGAGCGCAGATACGCAGTATTTT. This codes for CATVGGQGSADTQYF.

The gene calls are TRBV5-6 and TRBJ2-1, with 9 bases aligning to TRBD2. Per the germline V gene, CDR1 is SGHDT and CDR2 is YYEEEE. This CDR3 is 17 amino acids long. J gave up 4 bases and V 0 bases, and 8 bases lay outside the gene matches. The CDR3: CASSLVLAGGVYNEQFF. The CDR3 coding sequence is TGTGCCAGCAGCTTGGTTTTGGCGGGAGGGGTATACAATGAGCAGTTCTTC.

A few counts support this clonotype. In DNA, the CDR3 is TGTGCCAGCAGTGCTAGCGGGGGCCTCTACGAGCAGTACTTC. Protein: CASSASGGLYEQYF. The genes are TRBV6-2 or TRBV6-3 and TRBJ2-7; 10 positions agree with TRBD2. CDR1 is MNHEY and CDR2 is SVGEGT in the germline V gene. Unmatched junction bases numbered 4, after V lost 5 bases and J lost 3 bases. CDR3 length: 14 amino acids.

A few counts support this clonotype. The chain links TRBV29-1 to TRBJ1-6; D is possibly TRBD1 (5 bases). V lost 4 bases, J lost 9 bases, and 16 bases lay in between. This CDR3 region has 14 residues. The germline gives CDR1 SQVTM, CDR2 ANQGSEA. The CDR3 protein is CSVAGDSSLSPLHF. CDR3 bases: TGCAGCGTTGCGGGTGACAGCTCTCTTTCACCCCTCCACTTT.

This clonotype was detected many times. CDR3 bases: TGCAGCGTTGATGGGACTAGCGGGAGGGCCGGGGAGCTGTTTTTT. Protein sequence: CSVDGTSGRAGELFF. The chain employs TRBV29-1 and TRBJ2-2; 16 bases map to TRBD2. CDR3 size: 15 residues. Germline-derived CDR1 and CDR2 are SQVTM and ANQGSEA. V was clipped by 3 bases and J by 6 bases; unmatched bases: 1.

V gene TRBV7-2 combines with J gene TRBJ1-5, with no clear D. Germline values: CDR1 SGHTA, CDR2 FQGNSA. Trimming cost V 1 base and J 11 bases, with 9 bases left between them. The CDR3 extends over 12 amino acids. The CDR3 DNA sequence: TGTGCCAGCAGCTTAGATGAGGGAACCCAGCATTTT. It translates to CASSLDEGTQHF.

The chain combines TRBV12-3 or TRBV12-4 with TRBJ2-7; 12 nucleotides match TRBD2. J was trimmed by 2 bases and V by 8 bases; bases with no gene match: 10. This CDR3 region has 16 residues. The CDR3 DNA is TGTGCCAGCGATATGGCGACTAGCGGGAGTCCCTACGAGCAGTACTTC. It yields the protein CASDMATSGSPYEQYF.

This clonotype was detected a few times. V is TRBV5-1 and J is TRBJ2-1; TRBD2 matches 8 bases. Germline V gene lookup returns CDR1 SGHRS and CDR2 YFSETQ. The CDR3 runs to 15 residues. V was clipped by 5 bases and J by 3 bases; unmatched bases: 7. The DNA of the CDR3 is TGCGCCAGCAGAACCACTAGCGGCATCTACAATGAGCAGTTCTTC. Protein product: CASRTTSGIYNEQFF.